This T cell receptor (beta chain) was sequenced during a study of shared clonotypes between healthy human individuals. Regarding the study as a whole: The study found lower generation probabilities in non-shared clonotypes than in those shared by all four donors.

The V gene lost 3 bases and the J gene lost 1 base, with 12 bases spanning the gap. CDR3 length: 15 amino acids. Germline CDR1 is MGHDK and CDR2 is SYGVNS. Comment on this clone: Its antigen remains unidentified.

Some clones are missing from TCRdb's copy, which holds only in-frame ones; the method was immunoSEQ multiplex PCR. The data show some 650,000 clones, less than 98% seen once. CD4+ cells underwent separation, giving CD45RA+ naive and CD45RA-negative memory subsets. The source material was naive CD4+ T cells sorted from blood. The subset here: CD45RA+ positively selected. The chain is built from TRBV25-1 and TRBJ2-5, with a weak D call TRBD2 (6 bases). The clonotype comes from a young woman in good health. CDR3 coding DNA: TGTGCCAGCAGTGACATCCGGGACTTCCAAGAGACCCAGTACTTC. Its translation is CASSDIRDFQETQYF.